These 20 T cell receptor beta chains share one sample of origin, sequenced in a study of blood T cell repertoires in COVID-19. Produced via immunoSEQ multiplex PCR; TCRdb's table is partial and in-frame only. The sample has 200,000 to 300,000 clones; roughly 86% are singletons. The specimen was peripheral blood. Receptors originate from a woman between 45 and 65 years old with acute or convalescent COVID-19.

A note on this clone: The sample carries other DNA sequences with the same CDR3. V usage is TRBV2 and J usage is TRBJ1-4, with 8 bases matching TRBD1. The germline V gene encodes CDR1 SNHLY and CDR2 FYNNEI. The V gene end was trimmed by 6 bases and the J gene end by 8 bases; junction bases not matched to a gene: 2. The CDR3 has 12 amino acids. The CDR3 DNA reads as TGTGCCAGCAGGGACAGGGACGAAAAACTGTTTTTT. Its translation: CASRDRDEKLFF.

The V gene is TRBV5-1, the J gene TRBJ1-4, with 7 positions matching TRBD1. V trimming: 0 bases; J trimming: 8 bases; junction bases outside the gene matches: 10. This CDR3 comprises 16 residues. CDR1 and CDR2 (germline): SGHRS, YFSETQ. CDR3 DNA sequence: TGCGCCAGCAGCTTGGCCCCCAAGACAGGGAGGGAAAAACTGTTTTTT. Its translation: CASSLAPKTGREKLFF. Looking up the rest from reference TRBV5-1 and TRBJ1-4 gives the full variable domain: KAGVTQTPRYLIKTRGQQVTLSCSPISGHRSVSWYQQTPGQGLQFLFEYFSETQRNKGNFPGRFSGRQFSNSRSEMNVSTLELGDSALYLCASSLAPKTGREKLFFGSGTQLSVL.

The V gene is TRBV6-5, the J gene TRBJ1-1; 7 bases are a match to TRBD1. V lost 7 bases, J lost 3 bases, and 8 bases stayed unmatched. The CDR3 runs to 14 residues. Germline loops: CDR1 MNHEY, CDR2 SVGAGI. This CDR3 reads CASTLTGLDTEAFF. The CDR3 nucleotides are TGTGCCAGCACCTTGACAGGGTTGGACACTGAAGCTTTCTTT.

The rearrangement joins TRBV5-1 to TRBJ1-1; D is possibly TRBD1 (6 bases). The CDR3 is 13 amino acids. V lost 4 bases, J lost 8 bases, and 15 bases lay in between. The germline CDR1 and CDR2 sequences are SGHRS and YFSETQ. The CDR3 is CASSASVDREAFF. In nucleotides, the CDR3 is TGCGCCAGCAGCGCCAGTGTCGACAGGGAAGCTTTCTTT.

The chain couples TRBV2 to TRBJ1-5, with 8 bases matching TRBD1. V was clipped by 4 bases and J by 4 bases; unmatched bases: 9. The CDR3 loop spans 16 amino acids. Germline-derived CDR1 and CDR2 are SNHLY and FYNNEI. The CDR3 sequence: CASSVLQGVSNQPQHF. CDR3 coding DNA: TGTGCCAGCAGTGTATTACAGGGGGTAAGTAATCAGCCCCAGCATTTT. The full variable domain, its missing parts supplied by reference TRBV2 and TRBJ1-5, is EPEVTQTPSHQVTQMGQEVILRCVPISNHLYFYWYRQILGQKVEFLVSFYNNEISEKSEIFDDQFSVERPDGSNFTLKIRSTKLEDSAMYFCASSVLQGVSNQPQHFGDGTRLSIL.

The chain combines TRBV7-9 with TRBJ1-1; D uncertain. The germline V gene has CDR1 SEHNR and CDR2 FQNEAQ (reference sequence). Trimming pared 1 base from V and 0 bases from J, leaving 6 bases between. This CDR3 region has 14 residues. CDR3 coding DNA: TGTGCCAGCAGCTTAGGTCAGGTGAACACTGAAGCTTTCTTT. Translating it yields CASSLGQVNTEAFF.

This chain joins TRBV28 and TRBJ1-2; TRBD1 agrees at 8 bases. The CDR3 runs to 13 residues. CDR1 MDHEN and CDR2 SYDVKM come from the germline V gene. Trimming took 7 bases from V and 7 from J; bases not matched to a gene: 8. This CDR3 reads CASTSGQGPGYTF. CDR3 in DNA: TGTGCCAGCACCTCCGGACAGGGCCCTGGCTACACCTTC.

The chain employs TRBV6-4 and TRBJ1-2; unclear D gene. The CDR3 sequence is 14 residues long. V was pared by 1 base and J by 8 bases, with 14 bases between. CDR1 and CDR2 (germline): MRHNA, SNTAGT. This chain's CDR3 is CASSDLGGLGGYTF. The CDR3 DNA is TGTGCCAGCAGTGACTTGGGAGGGCTCGGGGGCTACACCTTC.

The genes are TRBV19 and TRBJ2-3; no reliable D call. Trimming shortened V by 5 bases and J by 1 base, and 10 bases separated the two germline ends. Germline V gene data show CDR1 as LNHDA and CDR2 as SQIVND (reference sequence). The CDR3 is made up of 14 amino acids. The CDR3 loop reads CASSSTPGTDTQYF. The DNA for the CDR3 is TGTGCCAGTAGTTCCACCCCGGGCACAGATACGCAGTATTTT.

V and J are TRBV6-5 and TRBJ1-1; D unresolved. The length of the CDR3 is 12 residues. V was shortened by 6 bases and J by 4 bases, with 9 bases between the two germline ends. Germline CDR1 MNHEY, CDR2 SVGAGI. The CDR3 region has the DNA TGTGCCAGCAGATACACGGTCACTGAAGCTTTCTTT. This sequence encodes CASRYTVTEAFF.

This clone appeared a single time. The chain uses TRBV3-1 (or the pseudogene TRBV3-2) and TRBJ2-6; D is uncertain. The CDR3 runs 16 residues. The V gene's germline CDR1 is LGHDT and CDR2 YNNKEL (reference sequence). The V and J ends lost 1 base and 0 bases respectively, with 7 bases between them. The CDR3 DNA sequence: TGTGCCAGCAGCCAAGTACGAGCCTCTGGGGCCAACGTCCTGACTTTC. This codes for CASSQVRASGANVLTF.

This clone was seen only once. J is TRBJ1-1 and V is TRBV10-3, with TRBD1 identical over 8 bases. Germline-derived CDR1 and CDR2 are ENHRY and SYGVKD. There are 13 residues in the CDR3. V gave up 4 bases and J gave up 6 bases; unmatched junction bases: 4. This CDR3 reads CAISGDRGAEAFF. The CDR3 DNA is TGTGCCATCAGTGGCGACAGGGGTGCTGAAGCTTTCTTT.

The rearrangement links TRBV7-9 to TRBJ2-2; D perhaps matches TRBD1 (5 bases). V was shortened by 0 bases and J by 5 bases, with 13 bases between the two germline ends. Germline loops: CDR1 SEHNR, CDR2 FQNEAQ (reference sequence). There are 16 residues in the CDR3. The CDR3 region is CASSLAATAVTGELFF. The CDR3 DNA follows: TGTGCCAGCAGCTTAGCCGCGACAGCTGTAACCGGGGAGCTGTTTTTT.

This chain uses TRBV11-2 with TRBJ1-1, with a possible D match to TRBD1 (5 bases). V was pared by 5 bases and J by 4 bases, with 17 bases between. The CDR3 extends over 15 amino acids. Germline V gene sequence: CDR1 SGHAT, CDR2 FQNNGV. The CDR3 is CASSPLAGWGTEAFF. In DNA, the CDR3 is TGTGCCAGCAGCCCACTTGCAGGGTGGGGCACTGAAGCTTTCTTT.

With regard to this clone: At one of its ends the junction is not consistent with the germline gene, which may arise from a read error. This rearrangement joins TRBV7-7 to TRBJ2-1, with TRBD2 matching 9 bases. Per the germline V gene, CDR1 is SSHAT and CDR2 is FNYEAQ (reference sequence). This CDR3 contains 15 residues. CDR3: CASSLDSGGYNEQFF. The DNA of the CDR3 is TGTGCTAGCAGCTTAGATAGCGGGGGATACAATGAGCAGTTCTTC. The variable domain in full, with the rest retrieved from reference TRBV7-7 and TRBJ2-1, is GAGVSQSPRYKVTKRGQDVTLRCDPISSHATLYWYQQALGQGPEFLTYFNYEAQPDKSGLPSDRFSAERPEGSISTLTIQRTEQRDSAMYRCASSLDSGGYNEQFFGPGTRLTVL.

The J gene is TRBJ2-7, the V gene TRBV9; TRBD2 agrees at 13 bases. The junction had 4 bases not matched to a gene; V was cut back by 3 bases and J by 7 bases. CDR1 is SGDLS and CDR2 is YYNGEE in the germline V gene. This CDR3 is 14 amino acids long. The CDR3 loop is CASSGLAGGGEQYF. CDR3 coding DNA: TGTGCCAGCAGCGGACTAGCGGGAGGTGGTGAGCAGTACTTC.

This chain joins TRBV28 and TRBJ1-5; 7 bases fit TRBD1. Trimming took 7 bases from V and 7 from J; bases not matched to a gene: 13. CDR3 length equals 15 residues. Germline V CDR1 and CDR2: MDHEN, SYDVKM. CDR3 in amino acids: CASNLWQGVGQPQHF. For the CDR3, the DNA is TGTGCCAGCAACCTTTGGCAGGGGGTCGGACAGCCCCAGCATTTT.

The V and J genes are TRBV6-1 and TRBJ2-7; 7 bases map to TRBD1. CDR1 MNHNS and CDR2 SASEGT come from the germline V gene. V shed 4 bases, J shed 7 bases, and the junction held 16 bases outside the gene matches. This CDR3 has 16 amino acids. The CDR3 here is CASSVFSGTALGEQYF. The CDR3 DNA reads TGTGCCAGCAGTGTCTTTTCCGGGACAGCGTTGGGTGAGCAGTACTTC.

V is TRBV10-2 and J is TRBJ2-7; 12 nucleotides match TRBD2. After removal of 6 bases from V and 1 base from J, the junction contained 4 bases not matched to a gene. CDR1 is WSHSY, CDR2 SAAADI, per germline. The length of the CDR3 is 15 residues. As DNA, the CDR3 is TGCGCCAGCAGGCTGACTAGCGGGAGTTCCTACGAGCAGTACTTC. Translated: CASRLTSGSSYEQYF.

V usage is TRBV27 and J usage is TRBJ1-4; D possibly corresponds to TRBD1 (6 bases). The CDR3 sequence is 16 residues long. From germline, CDR1 is MNHEY and CDR2 SMNVEV (reference sequence). The V and J ends lost 4 bases and 3 bases respectively, with 15 bases between them. CDR3 DNA sequence: TGTGCCAGCAGTTCCCGCCGACAGGCCTCTAATGAAAAACTGTTTTTT. Its translation is CASSSRRQASNEKLFF.